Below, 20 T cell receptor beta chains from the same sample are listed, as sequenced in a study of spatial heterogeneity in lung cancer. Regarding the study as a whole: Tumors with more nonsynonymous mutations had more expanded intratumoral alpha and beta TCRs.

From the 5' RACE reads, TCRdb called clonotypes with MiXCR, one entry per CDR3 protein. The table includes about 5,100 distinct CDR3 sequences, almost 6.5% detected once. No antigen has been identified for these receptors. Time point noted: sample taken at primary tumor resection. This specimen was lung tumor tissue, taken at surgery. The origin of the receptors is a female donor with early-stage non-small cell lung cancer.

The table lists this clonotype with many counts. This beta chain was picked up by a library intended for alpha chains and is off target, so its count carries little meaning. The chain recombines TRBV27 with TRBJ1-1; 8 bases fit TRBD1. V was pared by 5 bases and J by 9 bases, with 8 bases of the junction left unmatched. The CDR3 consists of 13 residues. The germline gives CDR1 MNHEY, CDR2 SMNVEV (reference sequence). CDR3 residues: CASSPRDRRKAFF. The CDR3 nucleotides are TGTGCCAGCAGTCCAAGGGACAGGAGGAAAGCTTTCTTT.

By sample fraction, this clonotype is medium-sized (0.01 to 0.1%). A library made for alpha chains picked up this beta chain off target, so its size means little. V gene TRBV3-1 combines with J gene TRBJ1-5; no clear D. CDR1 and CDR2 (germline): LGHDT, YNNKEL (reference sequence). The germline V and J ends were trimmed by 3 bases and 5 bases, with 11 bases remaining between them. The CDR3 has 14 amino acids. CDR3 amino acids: CASSQGYLDQPQHF. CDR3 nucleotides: TGTGCCAGCAGCCAGGGATACCTAGATCAGCCCCAGCATTTT.

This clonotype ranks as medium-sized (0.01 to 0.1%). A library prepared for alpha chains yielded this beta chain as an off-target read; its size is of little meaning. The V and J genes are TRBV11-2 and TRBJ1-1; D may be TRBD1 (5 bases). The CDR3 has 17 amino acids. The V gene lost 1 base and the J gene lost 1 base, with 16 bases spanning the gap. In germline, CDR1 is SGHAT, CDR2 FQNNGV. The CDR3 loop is CASSLARESLRNTEAFF. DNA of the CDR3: TGTGCCAGCAGCTTAGCCAGGGAAAGTTTACGGAACACTGAAGCTTTCTTT.

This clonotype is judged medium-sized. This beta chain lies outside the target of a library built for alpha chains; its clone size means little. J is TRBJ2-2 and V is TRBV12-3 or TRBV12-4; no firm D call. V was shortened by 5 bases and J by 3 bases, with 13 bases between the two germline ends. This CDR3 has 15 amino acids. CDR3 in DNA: TGTGCCAGCAGTCCTGCCGGCTTGGACACCGGGGAGCTGTTTTTT. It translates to CASSPAGLDTGELFF.

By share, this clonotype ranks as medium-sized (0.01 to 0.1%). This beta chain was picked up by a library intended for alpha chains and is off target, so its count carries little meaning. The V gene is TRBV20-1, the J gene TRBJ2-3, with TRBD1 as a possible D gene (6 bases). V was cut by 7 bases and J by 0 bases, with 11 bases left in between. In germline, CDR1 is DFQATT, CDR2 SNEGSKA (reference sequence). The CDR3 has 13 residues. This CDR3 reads CSGDGGSTDTQYF. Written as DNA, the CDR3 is TGCAGTGGCGATGGGGGCAGCACAGATACGCAGTATTTT.

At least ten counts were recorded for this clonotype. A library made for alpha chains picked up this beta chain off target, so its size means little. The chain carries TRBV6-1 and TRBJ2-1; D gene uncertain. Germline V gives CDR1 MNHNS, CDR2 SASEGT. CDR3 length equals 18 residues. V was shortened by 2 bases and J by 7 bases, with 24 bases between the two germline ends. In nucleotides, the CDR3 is TGTGCCAGCAGTGAAAGGGCAGTTACCCTTTCCTATGGAAATGAGCAGTTCTTC. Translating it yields CASSERAVTLSYGNEQFF.

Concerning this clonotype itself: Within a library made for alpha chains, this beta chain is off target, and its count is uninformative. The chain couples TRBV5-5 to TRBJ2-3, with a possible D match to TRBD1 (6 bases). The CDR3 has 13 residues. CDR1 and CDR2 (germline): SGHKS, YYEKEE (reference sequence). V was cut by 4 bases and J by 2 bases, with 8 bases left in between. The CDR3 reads CASSPGDTDTQYF. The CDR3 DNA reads TGTGCCAGCAGCCCAGGGGACACAGATACGCAGTATTTT.

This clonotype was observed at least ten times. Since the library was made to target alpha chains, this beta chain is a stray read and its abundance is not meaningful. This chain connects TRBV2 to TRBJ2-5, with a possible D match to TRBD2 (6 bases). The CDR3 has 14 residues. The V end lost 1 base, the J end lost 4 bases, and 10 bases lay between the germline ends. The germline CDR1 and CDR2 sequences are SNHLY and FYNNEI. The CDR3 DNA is TGTGCCAGCAGTGAAGGGAGGGCTAGAGAGACCCAGTACTTC. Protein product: CASSEGRARETQYF.

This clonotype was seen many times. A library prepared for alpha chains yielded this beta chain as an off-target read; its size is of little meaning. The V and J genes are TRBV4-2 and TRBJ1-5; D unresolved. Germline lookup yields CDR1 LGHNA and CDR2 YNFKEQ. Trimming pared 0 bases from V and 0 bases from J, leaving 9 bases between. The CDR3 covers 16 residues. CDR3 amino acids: CASSQESVNSNQPQHF. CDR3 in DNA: TGTGCCAGCAGCCAAGAGAGCGTTAATAGCAATCAGCCCCAGCATTTT.

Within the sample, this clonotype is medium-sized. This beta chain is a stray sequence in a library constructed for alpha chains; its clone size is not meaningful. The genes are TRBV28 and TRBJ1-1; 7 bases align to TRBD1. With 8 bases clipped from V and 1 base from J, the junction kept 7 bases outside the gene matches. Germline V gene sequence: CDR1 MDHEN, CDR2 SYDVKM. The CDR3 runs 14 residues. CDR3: CASGLQGSNTEAFF. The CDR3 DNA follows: TGTGCCAGCGGCCTACAGGGGTCGAACACTGAAGCTTTCTTT. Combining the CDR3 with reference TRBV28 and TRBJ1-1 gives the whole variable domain DVKVTQSSRYLVKRTGEKVFLECVQDMDHENMFWYRQDPGLGLRLIYFSYDVKMKEKGDIPEGYSVSREKKERFSLILESASTNQTSMYLCASGLQGSNTEAFFGQGTRLTVV.

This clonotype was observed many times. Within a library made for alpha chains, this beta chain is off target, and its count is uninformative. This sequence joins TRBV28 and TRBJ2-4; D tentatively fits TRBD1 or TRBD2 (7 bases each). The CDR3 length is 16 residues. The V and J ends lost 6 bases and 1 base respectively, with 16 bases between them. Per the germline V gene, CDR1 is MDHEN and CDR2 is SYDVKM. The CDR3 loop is CASSPQGGRAKNIQYF. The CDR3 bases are TGTGCCAGCAGCCCCCAGGGGGGGCGGGCCAAAAACATTCAGTACTTC.

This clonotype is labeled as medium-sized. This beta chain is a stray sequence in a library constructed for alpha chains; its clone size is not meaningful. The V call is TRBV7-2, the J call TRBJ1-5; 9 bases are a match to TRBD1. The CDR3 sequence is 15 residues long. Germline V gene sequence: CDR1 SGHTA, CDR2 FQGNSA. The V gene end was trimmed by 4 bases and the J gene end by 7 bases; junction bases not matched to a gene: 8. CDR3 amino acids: CASSSSGQGLQPQHF. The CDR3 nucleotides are TGTGCCAGCAGCTCATCGGGACAGGGCCTCCAGCCCCAGCATTTT.

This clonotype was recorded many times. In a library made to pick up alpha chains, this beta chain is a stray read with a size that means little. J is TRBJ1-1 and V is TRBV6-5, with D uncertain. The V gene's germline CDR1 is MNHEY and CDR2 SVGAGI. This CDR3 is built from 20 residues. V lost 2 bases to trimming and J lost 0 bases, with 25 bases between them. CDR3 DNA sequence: TGTGCCAGCAGTTACCTGGACGGAGCGTCTGGCTCAGCCTTGAACACTGAAGCTTTCTTT. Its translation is CASSYLDGASGSALNTEAFF.

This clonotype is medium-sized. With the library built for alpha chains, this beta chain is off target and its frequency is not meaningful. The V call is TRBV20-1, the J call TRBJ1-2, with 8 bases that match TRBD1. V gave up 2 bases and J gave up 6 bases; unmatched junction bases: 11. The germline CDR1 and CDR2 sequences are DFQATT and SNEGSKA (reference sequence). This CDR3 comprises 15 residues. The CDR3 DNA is TGCAGTGCTAGAACCCCAGGGGGCGGTGTGGATGGCTACACCTTC. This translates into CSARTPGGGVDGYTF.

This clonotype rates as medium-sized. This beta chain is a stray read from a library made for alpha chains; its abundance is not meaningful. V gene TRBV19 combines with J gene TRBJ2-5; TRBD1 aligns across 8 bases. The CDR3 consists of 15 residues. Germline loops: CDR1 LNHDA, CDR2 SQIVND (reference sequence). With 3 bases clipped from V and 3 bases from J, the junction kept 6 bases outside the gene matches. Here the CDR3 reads CASSISGTGEETQYF. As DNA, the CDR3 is TGTGCCAGTAGTATCTCCGGGACAGGTGAAGAGACCCAGTACTTC.

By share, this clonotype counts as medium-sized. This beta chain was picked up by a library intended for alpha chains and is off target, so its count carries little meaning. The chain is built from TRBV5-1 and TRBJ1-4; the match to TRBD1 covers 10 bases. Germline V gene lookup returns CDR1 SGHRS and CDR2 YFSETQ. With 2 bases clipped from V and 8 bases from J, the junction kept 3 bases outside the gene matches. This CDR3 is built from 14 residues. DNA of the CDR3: TGCGCCAGCAGCTTCGGGACAGGGGTCGAAAAACTGTTTTTT. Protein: CASSFGTGVEKLFF.

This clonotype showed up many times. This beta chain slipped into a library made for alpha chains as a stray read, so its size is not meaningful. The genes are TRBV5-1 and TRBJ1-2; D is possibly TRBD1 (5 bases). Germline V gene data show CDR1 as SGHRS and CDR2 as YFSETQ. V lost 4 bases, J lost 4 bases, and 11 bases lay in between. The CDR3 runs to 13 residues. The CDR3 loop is CASSPGRIYGYTF. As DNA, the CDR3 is TGCGCCAGCAGCCCGGGACGGATCTATGGCTACACCTTC.

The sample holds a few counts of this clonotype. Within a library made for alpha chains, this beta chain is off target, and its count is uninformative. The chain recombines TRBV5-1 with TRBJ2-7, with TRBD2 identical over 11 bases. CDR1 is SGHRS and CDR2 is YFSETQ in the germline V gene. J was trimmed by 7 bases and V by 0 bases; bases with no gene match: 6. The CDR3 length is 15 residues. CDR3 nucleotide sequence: TGCGCCAGCAGCTTGGAGGGGACTAGCGGCGTTGAGCAGTACGTC. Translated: CASSLEGTSGVEQYV.

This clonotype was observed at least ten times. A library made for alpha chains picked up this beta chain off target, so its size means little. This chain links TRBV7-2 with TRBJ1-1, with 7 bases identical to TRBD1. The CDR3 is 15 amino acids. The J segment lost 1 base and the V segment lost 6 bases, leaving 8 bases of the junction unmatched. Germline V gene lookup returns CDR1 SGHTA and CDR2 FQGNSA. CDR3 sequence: CASRRTGTANTEAFF. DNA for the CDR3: TGTGCCAGCAGGCGCACCGGGACAGCGAACACTGAAGCTTTCTTT.

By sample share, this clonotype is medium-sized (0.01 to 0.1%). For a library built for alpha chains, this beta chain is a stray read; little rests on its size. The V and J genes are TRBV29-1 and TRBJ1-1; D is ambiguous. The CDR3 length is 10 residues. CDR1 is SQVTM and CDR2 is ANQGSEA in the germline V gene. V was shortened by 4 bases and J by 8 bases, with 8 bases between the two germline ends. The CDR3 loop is CSVVIGEAFF. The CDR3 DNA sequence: TGCAGCGTTGTTATCGGCGAAGCTTTCTTT.